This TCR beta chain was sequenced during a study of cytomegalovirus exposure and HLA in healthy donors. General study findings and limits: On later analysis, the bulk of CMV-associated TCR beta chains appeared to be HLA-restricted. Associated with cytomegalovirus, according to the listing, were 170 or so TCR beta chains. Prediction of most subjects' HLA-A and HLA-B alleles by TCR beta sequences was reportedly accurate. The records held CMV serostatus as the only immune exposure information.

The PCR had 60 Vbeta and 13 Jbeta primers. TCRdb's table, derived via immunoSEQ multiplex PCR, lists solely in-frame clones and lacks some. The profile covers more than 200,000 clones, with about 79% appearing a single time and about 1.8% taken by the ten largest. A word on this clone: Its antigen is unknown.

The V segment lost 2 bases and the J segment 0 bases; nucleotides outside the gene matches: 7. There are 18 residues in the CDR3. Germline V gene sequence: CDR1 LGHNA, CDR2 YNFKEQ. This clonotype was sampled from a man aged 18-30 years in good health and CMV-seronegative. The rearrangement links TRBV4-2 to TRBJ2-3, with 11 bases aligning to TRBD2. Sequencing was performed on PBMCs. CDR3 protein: CASSQLTSGTSSTDTQYF. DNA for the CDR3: TGTGCCAGCAGCCAATTGACTAGCGGGACCTCTAGCACAGATACGCAGTATTTT.